Only a few counts were recorded for the clone carrying this TCR beta chain. What it binds is not known. This entry comes from a study of PD-1 blockade in classical Hodgkin lymphoma. The wider study: Nivolumab dosed at 3 mg/kg went to patients intravenously every 2 weeks. General study points: The CD4+ diversity rise by C4D1 was clearest in complete responders.

The data were produced by immunoSEQ multiplex PCR, yet TCRdb's version contains in-frame clones alone and is incomplete. This repertoire shows roughly 70,000 clones, about two thirds found once; its top ten account for less than 9.5%. The CDR3 runs 16 residues. The V gene's germline CDR1 is SGHDT and CDR2 YYEEEE. Deletions cut 2 bases from V and 0 bases from J, with 11 bases between. Relapse after autologous stem cell transplantation occurred in every patient, and brentuximab vedotin exposure varied. The material sequenced was peripheral blood mononuclear cells (PBMCs), taken before the second cycle of nivolumab. This TCR was recovered from a human donor with classical Hodgkin lymphoma. J is TRBJ1-4 and V is TRBV5-6, with D hard to call. The CDR3 DNA reads as TGTGCCAGCAGCTTAGGGCGCACTGCAACTAATGAAAAACTGTTTTTT. This codes for CASSLGRTATNEKLFF. The full variable domain, rest sourced from reference TRBV5-6 and TRBJ1-4, is DAGVTQSPTHLIKTRGQQVTLRCSPKSGHDTVSWYQQALGQGPQFIFQYYEEEERQRGNFPDRFSGHQFPNYSSELNVNALLLGDSALYLCASSLGRTATNEKLFFGSGTQLSVL.